The rows below give T cell receptor beta chains drawn from one sample of a study of blood T cell repertoires in COVID-19. Method: immunoSEQ multiplex PCR; TCRdb's copy keeps in-frame clones and lacks some. The table has 65,000 to 85,000 clones, 60% to 85% seen once. The sample comprised peripheral blood. These receptors were collected from an elderly woman with active or convalescent COVID-19. CDR3s include the opening cysteine and the closing phenylalanine or tryptophan. The D gene is left open where the match is weak.

d_gene: TRBD1
v_gene: TRBV18
j_gene: TRBJ1-1
CDR3aa: CASSKGQGMNTEAFF
CDR3nt: TGTGCCAGCTCAAAAGGACAGGGAATGAACACTGAAGCTTTCTTT

d_gene: -
v_gene: TRBV7-9
j_gene: TRBJ2-5
CDR3aa: CASSFQGSQETQYF
CDR3nt: TGTGCCAGCAGCTTTCAGGGGTCCCAAGAGACCCAGTACTTC

d_gene: -
v_gene: TRBV19
j_gene: TRBJ2-1
CDR3aa: CASSRDGSSYNEQFF
CDR3nt: TGTGCCAGTAGTAGGGATGGGAGCTCCTACAATGAGCAGTTCTTC

d_gene: -
v_gene: TRBV5-1
j_gene: TRBJ1-2
CDR3aa: CASSTNFNYGYTF
CDR3nt: TGCGCCAGCAGCACTAACTTTAACTATGGCTACACCTTC

d_gene: TRBD2
v_gene: TRBV10-1
j_gene: TRBJ2-7
CDR3aa: CASSGGGRVAHEQYF
CDR3nt: TGCGCCAGCAGTGGTGGGGGGAGGGTAGCACACGAGCAGTACTTC

d_gene: -
v_gene: TRBV7-8
j_gene: TRBJ2-2
CDR3aa: CASSLVTTTGELFF
CDR3nt: TGTGCCAGCAGCTTAGTCACAACCACCGGGGAGCTGTTTTTT

d_gene: -
v_gene: TRBV11-2
j_gene: TRBJ2-7
CDR3aa: CASSLGQIITYEQYF
CDR3nt: TGTGCCAGCAGCTTAGGGCAGATCATAACCTACGAGCAGTACTTC

d_gene: TRBD1
v_gene: TRBV5-8
j_gene: TRBJ1-1
CDR3aa: CATLRDRGHTEAFF
CDR3nt: TGTGCCACTCTCCGGGACAGGGGGCACACTGAAGCTTTCTTT

d_gene: -
v_gene: TRBV7-3
j_gene: TRBJ2-2
CDR3aa: CASSLKAGTANTGELFF
CDR3nt: TGTGCCAGCAGCTTAAAGGCGGGGACAGCGAACACCGGGGAGCTGTTTTTT

d_gene: TRBD2
v_gene: TRBV2
j_gene: TRBJ2-1
CDR3aa: CASSTRTSGGNEQFF
CDR3nt: TGTGCCAGCAGTACTCGGACTAGCGGGGGCAATGAGCAGTTCTTC